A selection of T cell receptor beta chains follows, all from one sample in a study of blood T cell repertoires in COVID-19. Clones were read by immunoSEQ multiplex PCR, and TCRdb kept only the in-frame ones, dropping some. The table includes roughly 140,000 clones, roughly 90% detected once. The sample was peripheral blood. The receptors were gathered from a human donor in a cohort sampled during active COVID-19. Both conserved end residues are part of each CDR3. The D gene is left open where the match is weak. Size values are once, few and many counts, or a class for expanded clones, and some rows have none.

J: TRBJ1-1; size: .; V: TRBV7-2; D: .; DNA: TGTGCCAGCAGCCCCTTGGCACAGGGCCTCAAAACTGAAGCTTTCTTT; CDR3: CASSPLAQGLKTEAFF
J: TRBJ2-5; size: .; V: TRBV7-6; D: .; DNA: TGTGCCAGCATACGACTAGGAGAGCGGGAAGAGACCCAGTACTTC; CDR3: CASIRLGEREETQYF
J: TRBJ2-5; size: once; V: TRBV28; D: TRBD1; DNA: TGTGCCAGCAGTCCAGCCGGGACAGGAAAAGAGACCCAGTACTTC; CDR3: CASSPAGTGKETQYF
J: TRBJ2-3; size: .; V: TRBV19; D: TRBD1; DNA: TGTGCCAGTAGTACTGACAGGGTACCCTCCACAGATACGCAGTATTTT; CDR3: CASSTDRVPSTDTQYF
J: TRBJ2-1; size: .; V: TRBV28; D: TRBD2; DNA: TGTGCCAGCAGTTTGGGAGCGGGAAACAATGAGCAGTTCTTC; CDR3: CASSLGAGNNEQFF
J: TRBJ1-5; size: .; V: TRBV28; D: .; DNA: TGTGCCAGCAGGACCGGGAGCAATCAGCCCCAGCATTTT; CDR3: CASRTGSNQPQHF
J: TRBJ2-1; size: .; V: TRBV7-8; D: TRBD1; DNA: TGTGCCAGCACCCCTCAAACAGGGGTTCCGAACAATGAGCAGTTCTTC; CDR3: CASTPQTGVPNNEQFF
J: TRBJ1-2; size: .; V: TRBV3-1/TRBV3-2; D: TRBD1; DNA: TGTGCCAGCAGCGAAACGTGGGACAGCAACTATGGCTACACCTTC; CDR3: CASSETWDSNYGYTF
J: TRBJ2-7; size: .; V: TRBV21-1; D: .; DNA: TGTGCCAGCAGCTCCCGGACTAGTGTCGGGGGCTTGGACCGAAACTACGAGCAGTACTTC; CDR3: CASSSRTSVGGLDRNYEQYF
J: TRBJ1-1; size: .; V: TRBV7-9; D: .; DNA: TGTGCCAGCAGTTTCGCCAGGTTTGGGGCTTTCTTT; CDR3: CASSFARFGAFF
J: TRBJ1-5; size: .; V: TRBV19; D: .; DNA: TGTGCCAGTAGTATTTCCCGGGGGAGCAATCAGCCCCAGCATTTT; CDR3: CASSISRGSNQPQHF
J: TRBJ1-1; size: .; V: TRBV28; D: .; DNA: TGTGCCAGCAGTGGGGGGTCATGGGGCGACGCTGAAGCTTTCTTT; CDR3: CASSGGSWGDAEAFF
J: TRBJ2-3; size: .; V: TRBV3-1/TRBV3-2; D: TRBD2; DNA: TGTGCCAGCAGCCAAGATAGAGCGGGGGGCACAGATACGCAGTATTTT; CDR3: CASSQDRAGGTDTQYF